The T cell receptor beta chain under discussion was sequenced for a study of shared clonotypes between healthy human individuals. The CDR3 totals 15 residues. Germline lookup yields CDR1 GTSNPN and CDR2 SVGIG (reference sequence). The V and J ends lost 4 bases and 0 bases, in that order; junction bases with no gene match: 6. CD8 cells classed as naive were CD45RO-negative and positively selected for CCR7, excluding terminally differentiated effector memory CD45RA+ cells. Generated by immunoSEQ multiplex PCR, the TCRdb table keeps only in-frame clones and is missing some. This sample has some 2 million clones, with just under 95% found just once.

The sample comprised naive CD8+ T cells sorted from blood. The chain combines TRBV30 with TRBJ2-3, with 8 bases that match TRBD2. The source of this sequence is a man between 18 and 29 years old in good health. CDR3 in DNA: TGTGCCTGGACCCTCGGGGGGGCTAGCACAGATACGCAGTATTTT. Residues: CAWTLGGASTDTQYF.